Following are 7 T cell receptor beta chains from one sample sequenced in a study of shared clonotypes between healthy human individuals. Assay: immunoSEQ multiplex PCR; the TCRdb copy retains only in-frame clones and omits some. This repertoire shows hundreds of thousands of clones, around 81% found once; its top ten account for about 11%. The material sequenced was PBMCs. The receptors here all came from a woman aged 35 to 49 in good health. Some clones in this sample may be carry-over from other donors' samples.

As for this clone: It is likely a read error: a sequence one base away is far more abundant. The chain recombines TRBV30 with TRBJ1-2; TRBD1 matches at 8 bases. Germline-derived CDR1 and CDR2 are GTSNPN and SVGIG (reference sequence). The CDR3 is 14 residues long. CDR3 nucleotide sequence: TGTGCCTGGAGACGGGACAGGAGTAACTATGGCTGCACCTTC. The encoded protein is CAWRRDRSNYGCTF. The complete variable domain, with remaining parts taken from reference TRBV30 and TRBJ1-2, reads SQTIHQWPATLVQPVGSPLSLECTVEGTSNPNLYWYRQAAGRGLQLLFYSVGIGQISSEVPQNLSASRPQDRQFILSSKKLLLSDSGFYLCAWRRDRSNYGCTFGSGTRLTVV.

The chain carries TRBV7-2 and TRBJ2-4, with 11 bases matching TRBD2. CDR3 length: 15 residues. The trim removed 2 bases at V and 13 bases at J, leaving 10 bases unmatched. The germline V gene encodes CDR1 SGHTA and CDR2 FQGNSA. This chain's CDR3 is CASSLLQLAGALQYF. CDR3 coding DNA: TGTGCCAGCAGCTTATTGCAACTAGCGGGAGCTCTCCAGTACTTC.

The V and J genes are TRBV4-1 and TRBJ2-7; D might be TRBD1 or TRBD2, each matching 5 bases. Germline V gene sequence: CDR1 MGHRA, CDR2 YSYEKL. V lost 0 bases, J lost 3 bases, and 18 bases lay in between. This CDR3 is 17 amino acids long. The CDR3 loop reads CASSQEAGSDGGYEQYF. The CDR3 DNA reads TGCGCCAGCAGCCAAGAGGCAGGTAGCGATGGGGGCTACGAGCAGTACTTC.

The genes are TRBV15 and TRBJ2-3; maybe TRBD2 (6 bases). The V gene lost 1 base and the J gene lost 0 bases, with 11 bases spanning the gap. The CDR3 runs to 16 residues. Germline V gene lookup returns CDR1 LNHNV and CDR2 YYDKDF (reference sequence). The CDR3 bases are TGTGCCACCAGCAGAGCCCCTAGCGCCAGCACAGATACGCAGTATTTT. It translates to CATSRAPSASTDTQYF. Filled out from reference TRBV15 and TRBJ2-3, the complete variable domain reads DAMVIQNPRYQVTQFGKPVTLSCSQTLNHNVMYWYQQKSSQAPKLLFHYYDKDFNNEADTPDNFQSRRPNTSFCFLDIRSPGLGDTAMYLCATSRAPSASTDTQYFGPGTRLTVL.

The CDR3 nucleotides read TGCGCCAGCAGCTTGGGGGTCTCGGGGGGACAGGTTTGGTCCTACGAGCAGTACTTC. This translates into CASSLGVSGGQVWSYEQYF. This chain uses TRBV5-1 with TRBJ2-7; weak D call: TRBD1 (8 bases). V lost 0 bases, J lost 1 base, and 23 bases lay in between. Germline V gives CDR1 SGHRS, CDR2 YFSETQ. The CDR3 consists of 19 residues. Looking up the rest from reference TRBV5-1 and TRBJ2-7 gives the full variable domain: KAGVTQTPRYLIKTRGQQVTLSCSPISGHRSVSWYQQTPGQGLQFLFEYFSETQRNKGNFPGRFSGRQFSNSRSEMNVSTLELGDSALYLCASSLGVSGGQVWSYEQYFGPGTRLTVT.

In the case of this clone: Relative to the germline gene, one junction end is altered; a read error may explain this. V is TRBV5-4 and J is TRBJ2-7; maybe TRBD2 (5 bases). This CDR3 comprises 13 residues. The germline V gene has CDR1 SGHNT and CDR2 YYREEE (reference sequence). The CDR3 DNA reads TGCGCCAGCAGCCAACTAGTGGGGTACGAGCAGTACTTC. This gives the protein CASSQLVGYEQYF.

The chain links TRBV6-5 to TRBJ1-3, with TRBD1 matching 8 bases. V dropped 6 bases and J dropped 2; count of bases not matched to a gene: 3. There are 14 residues in the CDR3. Germline V lookup: CDR1 MNHEY, CDR2 SVGAGI. The CDR3: CASSGQGAGNTIYF. CDR3 bases: TGTGCCAGCAGCGGACAGGGTGCTGGAAACACCATATATTTT.